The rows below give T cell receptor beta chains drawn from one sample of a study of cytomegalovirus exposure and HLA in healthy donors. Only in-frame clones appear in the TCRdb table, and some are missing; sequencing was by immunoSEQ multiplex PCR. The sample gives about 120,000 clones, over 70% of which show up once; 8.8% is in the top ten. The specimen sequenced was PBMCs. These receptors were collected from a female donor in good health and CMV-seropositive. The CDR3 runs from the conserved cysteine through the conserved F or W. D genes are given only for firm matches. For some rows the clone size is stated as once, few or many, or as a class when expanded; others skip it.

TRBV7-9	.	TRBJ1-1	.	TGTGCCAGCAGCTTAGTCTGGGGAGCCACTGAAGCTTTCTTT	CASSLVWGATEAFF
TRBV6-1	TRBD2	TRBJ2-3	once	TGTGCCAGCAGTGAAGCGGGACTAGCGGGGGGGCCCGATACGCAGTATTTT	CASSEAGLAGGPDTQYF
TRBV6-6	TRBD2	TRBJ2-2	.	TGTGCCAGCAGTGATAGCGGGGGGGCGGGCGGGGAGCTGTTTTTT	CASSDSGGAGGELFF
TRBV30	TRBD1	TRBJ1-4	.	TGTGCCTGGCGTTCACCGACAGGGTTAAATGAAAAACTGTTTTTT	CAWRSPTGLNEKLFF
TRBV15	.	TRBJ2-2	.	TGTGCCACCAGCAGAGATTCGTCCACCGGGGAGCTGTTTTTT	CATSRDSSTGELFF
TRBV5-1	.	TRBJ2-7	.	TGCGCCAGCAGCCGTGTACAGGGAGCAGGCGAGCAGTACTTC	CASSRVQGAGEQYF
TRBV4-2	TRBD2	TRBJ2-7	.	TGTGCCAGCAGCCAATTGATTAGCGGGGTCCACGAGCAGTACTTC	CASSQLISGVHEQYF
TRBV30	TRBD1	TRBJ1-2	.	TGTGCCTGGGTACAGGGGGCCGCATATGGCTACACCTTC	CAWVQGAAYGYTF
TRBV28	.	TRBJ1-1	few	TGTGCCAGCTTACCCATACCTGACGGAGGCTACACTGAAGCTTTCTTT	CASLPIPDGGYTEAFF
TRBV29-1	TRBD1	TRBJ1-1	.	TGCAGCGTTGATGGAGGGGGTAAGACAGGGTCTGACGGAGGAGCTTTCTTT	CSVDGGGKTGSDGGAFF
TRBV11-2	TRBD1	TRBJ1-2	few	TGTGCCAGCAGTCGGACAGGGGTAAATGGCTACACCTTC	CASSRTGVNGYTF
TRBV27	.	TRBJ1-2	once	TGTGCCAGCAGACCTACAGGGTTCTATGGCTACACCTTC	CASRPTGFYGYTF
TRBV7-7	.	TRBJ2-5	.	TGTGCTAGCAGCCCCGTGGGGGGCCAAGAGACCCAGTACTTC	CASSPVGGQETQYF
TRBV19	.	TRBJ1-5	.	TGTGCCAGTTCATCGGTTAGCAATCAGCCCCAGCATTTT	CASSSVSNQPQHF
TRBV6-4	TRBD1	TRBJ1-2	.	TGTGCCAGCAGTCAAACCGGGACAGGTTATGGCTACACCTTC	CASSQTGTGYGYTF
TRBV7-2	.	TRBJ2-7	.	TGTGCCAGCAGCTCGGGGATGCCCAGCTCCTACGAGCAGTACTTC	CASSSGMPSSYEQYF
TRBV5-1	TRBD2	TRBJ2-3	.	TGCGCCAGCAGCCCCCCGCTAGCGGGGGGGGCCGATAATGAGTATTTT	CASSPPLAGGADNEYF
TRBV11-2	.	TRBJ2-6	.	TGTGCCAGCAGCTTAGATTCATCGAGAACTGGGGCCAACGTCCTGACTTTC	CASSLDSSRTGANVLTF
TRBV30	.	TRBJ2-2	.	TGTGCCTGGAGAGACAGTGCCACCGGGGAGCTGTTTTTT	CAWRDSATGELFF
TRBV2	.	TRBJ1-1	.	TGTGCCAGCAGCGTAGGCGGGAACACTGAAGCTTTCTTT	CASSVGGNTEAFF
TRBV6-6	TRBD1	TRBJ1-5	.	TGTGCCAGCAGTTACCGATTCGGACAGGGGAATCAGCCCCAGCATTTT	CASSYRFGQGNQPQHF
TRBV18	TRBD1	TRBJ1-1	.	TGTGCCAGCTCACCCTGGGACAGGGGGGCAGCTTTCTTT	CASSPWDRGAAFF
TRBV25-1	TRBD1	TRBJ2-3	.	TGTGCCAGCAGTAACACAGGGGTTGGCACAGATACGCAGTATTTT	CASSNTGVGTDTQYF
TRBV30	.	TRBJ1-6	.	TGTGCCTGGAAGTCAGGGGAGAATTCACCCCTCCACTTT	CAWKSGENSPLHF
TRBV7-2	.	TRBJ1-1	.	TGTGCCAGCAGCTTATGGTTAGAGGGTTTGAACACTGAAGCTTTCTTT	CASSLWLEGLNTEAFF